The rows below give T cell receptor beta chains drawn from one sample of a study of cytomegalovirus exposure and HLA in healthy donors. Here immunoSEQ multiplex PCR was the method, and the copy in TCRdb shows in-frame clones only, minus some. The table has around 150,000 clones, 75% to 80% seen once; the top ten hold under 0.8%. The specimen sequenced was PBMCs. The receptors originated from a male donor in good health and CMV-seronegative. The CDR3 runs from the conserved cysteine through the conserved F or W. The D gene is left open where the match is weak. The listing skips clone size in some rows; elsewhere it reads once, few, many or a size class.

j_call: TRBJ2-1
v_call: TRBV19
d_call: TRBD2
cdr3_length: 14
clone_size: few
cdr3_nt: TGTGCCAGTAGTATAGCGGCGGGAGGCAATGAGCAGTTCTTC
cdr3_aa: CASSIAAGGNEQFF

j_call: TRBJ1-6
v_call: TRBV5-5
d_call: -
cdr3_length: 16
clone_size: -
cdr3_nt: TGTGCCAGCAGCTTTGTGCTAAGCTCCTATAATTCACCCCTCCACTTT
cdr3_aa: CASSFVLSSYNSPLHF

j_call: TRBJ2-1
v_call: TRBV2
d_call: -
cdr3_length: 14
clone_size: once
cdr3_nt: TGTGCCAGCGTTCCGGTGGAGGTCTACAATGAGCAGTTCTTC
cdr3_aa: CASVPVEVYNEQFF

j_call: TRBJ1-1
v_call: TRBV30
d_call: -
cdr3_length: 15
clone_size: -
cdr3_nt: TGTGCCTGGAGTGTATTTGGCTCCCTGAACACTGAAGCTTTCTTT
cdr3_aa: CAWSVFGSLNTEAFF

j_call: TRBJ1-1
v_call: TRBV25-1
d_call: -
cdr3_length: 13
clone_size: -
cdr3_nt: TGTGCCAGCAGACCCGACAGGAACACTGAAGCTTTCTTT
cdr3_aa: CASRPDRNTEAFF

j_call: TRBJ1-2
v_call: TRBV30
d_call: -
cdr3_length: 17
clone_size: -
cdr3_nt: TGTGCCTGGAGTGTCTTGGGGGGGCCCGTCCGACTTGGTGGCTACACCTTC
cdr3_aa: CAWSVLGGPVRLGGYTF

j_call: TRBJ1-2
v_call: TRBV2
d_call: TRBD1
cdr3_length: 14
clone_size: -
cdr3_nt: TGTGTCAGCAGTGAGGGGACAGGGTCCTATGGCTACACCTTC
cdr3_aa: CVSSEGTGSYGYTF

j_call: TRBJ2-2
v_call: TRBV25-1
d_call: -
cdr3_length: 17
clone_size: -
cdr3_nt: TGTGCCAGCATCCCAGCGGGCGGGACCGAAGAAACCGGGGAGCTGTTTTTT
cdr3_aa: CASIPAGGTEETGELFF

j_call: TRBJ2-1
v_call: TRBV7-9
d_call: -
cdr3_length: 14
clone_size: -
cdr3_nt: TGTGCCAGCAGCTTAGCGGGAGGTACCAGAGAGCAGTTCTTC
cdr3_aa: CASSLAGGTREQFF

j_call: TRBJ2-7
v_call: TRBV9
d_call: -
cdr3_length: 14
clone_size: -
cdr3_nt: TGTGCCAGCAGCGTAGGTGGTAGCGGCTACGAGCAGTACTTC
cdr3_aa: CASSVGGSGYEQYF

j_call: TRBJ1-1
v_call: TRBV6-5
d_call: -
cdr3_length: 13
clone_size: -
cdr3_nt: TGTGCCGGCGGTGGGGGCAAGAACACTGAAGCTTTCTTT
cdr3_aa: CAGGGGKNTEAFF

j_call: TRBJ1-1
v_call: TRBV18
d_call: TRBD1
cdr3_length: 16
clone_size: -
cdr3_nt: TGTGCCAGCTCACTACGAGAAGGGGGCCTAGGCACTGAAGCTTTCTTT
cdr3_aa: CASSLREGGLGTEAFF

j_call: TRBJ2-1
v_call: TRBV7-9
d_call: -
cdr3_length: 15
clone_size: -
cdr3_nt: TGTGCCAGCACAGACTGGGGGACTGGAGACAATGAGCAGTTCTTC
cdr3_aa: CASTDWGTGDNEQFF